This T cell receptor (beta chain) was found in a study of neurological immune-mediated disorders. Findings and caveats of the study: No sharing of CDR3 amino acid sequences was observed among expanded clones across subjects, suggesting private repertoires in all groups.

About this clonotype itself: Its specificity is not known.

The CDR3 extends over 15 amino acids. V trimming: 2 bases; J trimming: 2 bases; junction bases outside the gene matches: 4. CDR1 and CDR2 (germline): DFQATT, SNEGSKA (reference sequence). The method for making cDNA was 5'RACE, and it used 10-nucleotide random UMIs. Using its own MiXCR run on the 5' RACE reads, TCRdb lists one record per CDR3 protein. The table shows some 46,000 distinct CDR3 sequences, with about 9.3% occurring only once. Material for sequencing was PBMCs. This sequence joins TRBV20-1 and TRBJ2-1; 9 nucleotides line up with TRBD2. This receptor was obtained from a man between 65 and 85 years old with HTLV-1-associated myelopathy (HAM/TSP). CDR3 residues: CSARPSGGTYNEQFF. Written as DNA, the CDR3 is TGCAGTGCTAGACCCAGCGGGGGGACCTACAATGAGCAGTTCTTC.